This T cell receptor (beta chain) was found in a study of blood T cell repertoires in COVID-19. Authors' methods: Amplifying reference gene primers gave estimates of nucleated cell counts. Profiled with immunoSEQ multiplex PCR; TCRdb holds only in-frame clones, not every one. The V and J calls and clone size were taken over from that table, and D and trimming were inferred from the DNA. The repertoire has 230,000 or so clones, 88% of them found once; the top ten carry 2% to 3%. CDR1 is MGHDK and CDR2 is SYGVNS in the germline V gene. The CDR3 spans 15 residues. The ends lost 6 bases at V and 3 bases at J; junction bases unmatched: 4.

The chain is built from TRBV25-1 and TRBJ2-2; 10 positions match TRBD1. The specimen sequenced was PBMCs or T cells enriched from blood (not recorded which). The receptor's source is a woman aged 40 to 50 with acute COVID-19. In nucleotides, the CDR3 is TGTGCCAGCAGAACCGGGACAGGGGACACCGGGGAGCTGTTTTTT. This translates into CASRTGTGDTGELFF.